These T cell receptor beta chains were read from a single sample in a study of T cell repertoires in cytomegalovirus infection. In TCRdb, the reads were re-called with MiXCR into one record per CDR3 protein. The sample lists some 350,000 distinct CDR3 sequences, 18% occurring once. The sequenced material came from PBMCs. Every receptor here comes from a human donor in good health (CMV status not recorded). Some clones in this sample may be carry-over from other donors' samples. Both conserved end residues are part of each CDR3. The D gene is left open where the match is weak. The size of a clone is reported for some rows only, either as once, few or many, or as a class for expanded clones.

>TRBJ1-1|few|TRBV4-3|-
CASSQDRGLGAFF
TGCGCCAGCAGCCAAGACAGGGGATTAGGGGCTTTCTTT
>TRBJ1-2|-|TRBV20-1|-
CSARDRHRVSYTF
TGCAGTGCTAGAGATCGGCACAGGGTTTCCTACACCTTC
>TRBJ1-1|-|TRBV6-2/TRBV6-3|-
CASSRGRWNTEAFF
TGTGCCAGCAGTAGGGGACGTTGGAACACTGAAGCTTTCTTT
>TRBJ1-2|many|TRBV12-3/TRBV12-4|-
CASSSIGGYTF
TGTGCCAGCAGTTCTATTGGGGGCTACACCTTC
>TRBJ1-1|many|TRBV6-1|-
CASKKGRDTEAFF
TGTGCCAGCAAGAAGGGTAGGGACACTGAAGCTTTCTTT
>TRBJ2-7|few|TRBV28|-
CASRTARGGGRGYEQYF
TGTGCCAGCAGAACCGCCCGGGGTGGGGGTCGAGGCTACGAGCAGTACTTC
>TRBJ1-5|few|TRBV10-3|-
CAISESGQPQHF
TGTGCCATCAGTGAGTCCGGTCAGCCCCAGCATTTT
>TRBJ2-5|-|TRBV11-2|-
CASSHTGTPGTQYF
TGTGCCAGCAGCCATACCGGGACGCCAGGGACCCAGTACTTC
>TRBJ1-2|-|TRBV30|-
CAWSVYTAGGYTF
TGTGCCTGGAGTGTTTACACGGCGGGTGGCTACACCTTC
>TRBJ2-3|-|TRBV20-1|TRBD2
CSARMASGTDTQYF
TGCAGTGCTAGAATGGCTAGCGGGACAGATACGCAGTATTTT
>TRBJ2-5|many|TRBV20-1|TRBD2
CSATGTSQETQYF
TGCAGTGCAACCGGGACTAGCCAAGAGACCCAGTACTTC
>TRBJ1-1|-|TRBV12-3/TRBV12-4|-
CASSLGPSNTEAFF
TGTGCCAGCAGTTTAGGCCCCTCGAACACTGAAGCTTTCTTT
>TRBJ2-3|few|TRBV5-1|TRBD1
CASSLAQGGTDTQYF
TGCGCCAGCAGCTTGGCTCAGGGGGGCACAGATACGCAGTATTTT
>TRBJ2-1|-|TRBV7-9|TRBD2
CASSLVGLAEDNEQFF
TGTGCCAGCAGCTTGGTTGGACTAGCGGAAGACAATGAGCAGTTCTTC
>TRBJ2-7|-|TRBV7-2|-
CASSRGAATYEQYF
TGTGCCAGCAGCCGGGGGGCAGCTACCTACGAGCAGTACTTC
>TRBJ1-1|few|TRBV6-6|-
CAIKWSLGTEAFF
TGTGCCATAAAATGGTCACTTGGCACTGAAGCTTTCTTT
>TRBJ1-2|few|TRBV20-1|TRBD1
CSARRDRDYGYTF
TGCAGTGCTAGACGGGACAGGGACTATGGCTACACCTTC
>TRBJ1-1|-|TRBV12-3/TRBV12-4|-
CASSLGWPRQPNTEAFF
TGTGCCAGCAGTTTAGGGTGGCCGAGACAGCCGAACACTGAAGCTTTCTTT
>TRBJ2-5|-|TRBV18|-
CASSRRLAAVGPKSQETQYF
TGTGCCAGCTCACGCCGGCTAGCAGCAGTCGGACCGAAATCCCAAGAGACCCAGTACTTC
>TRBJ1-2|-|TRBV12-3/TRBV12-4|-
CASSFQAANYGYTF
TGTGCCAGCAGTTTCCAGGCAGCTAACTATGGCTACACCTTC
>TRBJ2-3|few|TRBV7-9|-
CATKVPDTQYF
TGTGCCACCAAGGTCCCAGATACGCAGTATTTT
>TRBJ1-1|many|TRBV12-3/TRBV12-4|-
CASSFSRTEAFF
TGTGCCAGCAGTTTTAGCCGCACTGAAGCTTTCTTT